This T cell receptor (beta chain) emerged from a study of CD8 T cells in ankylosing spondylitis. This CDR3 has 15 amino acids. With V trimmed by 6 bases and J by 7 bases, 7 bases remained unmatched. Germline V gene lookup returns CDR1 MRHNA and CDR2 SNTAGT. This clonotype was recorded at least ten times. Its antigen is not known. TCRdb analysed the 5' RACE reads with MiXCR anew, one entry per CDR3 protein. The sample yields over 30,000 distinct CDR3 sequences, over 10% seen once. Study results and caveats: Reportedly, disease-linked clones are significantly enriched in ankylosing spondylitis patients' matched synovial fluid. What appeared characteristic of ankylosing spondylitis blood was a TCR beta motif of eight or nine highly homologous variants.

Sequenced: synovial fluid, either unsorted or a sorted T cell fraction (not recorded which). The clonotype comes from a male donor with ankylosing spondylitis. The chain has TRBV6-4 and TRBJ2-1; 12 bases align to TRBD2. The DNA for the CDR3 is TGTGCCAGCAGCTCACTAGCGGGAGGAAGGAATGAGCAGTTCTTC. Residues: CASSSLAGGRNEQFF.